A selection of T cell receptor beta chains follows, all from one sample in a study of blood T cell repertoires in COVID-19. Using immunoSEQ multiplex PCR, the repertoire was profiled, and TCRdb retains in-frame clones only, with some absent. The sample consists of roughly 210,000 clones, 88% of them appearing once. Sequencing used peripheral blood. These receptors were obtained from a man between 65 and 85 years old with acute or convalescent COVID-19. CDR3s include the opening cysteine and the closing phenylalanine or tryptophan. Each record gives: D gene, J gene, clone size, V gene, CDR3 protein, CDR3 DNA. D genes are given only for firm matches. Size is omitted from some rows. Given values are once, few, many or a class for expanded clones.

>TRBD2|TRBJ2-1|-|TRBV11-2
CASTRRLAGGGNEQFF
TGTGCCAGCACCCGAAGGCTAGCGGGAGGTGGGAATGAGCAGTTCTTC
>-|TRBJ2-1|-|TRBV19
CASSNGSRRNHNEQFF
TGTGCCAGTAGTAACGGGTCGCGGAGGAATCACAATGAGCAGTTCTTC
>-|TRBJ2-2|few|TRBV5-5
CASSWGRERTGELFF
TGTGCCAGCAGCTGGGGGCGGGAGAGGACCGGGGAGCTGTTTTTT
>TRBD2|TRBJ2-1|-|TRBV6-2/TRBV6-3
CASSSPTSGRHNEQFF
TGTGCCAGCAGTTCCCCGACTAGCGGTAGACACAATGAGCAGTTCTTC
>-|TRBJ2-1|-|TRBV19
CASSSSRGNEQFF
TGTGCCAGTAGTAGTTCGAGGGGGAATGAGCAGTTCTTC
>-|TRBJ2-3|-|TRBV5-1
CASRIGGVGTDTQYF
TGCGCCAGCAGAATTGGCGGGGTTGGCACAGATACGCAGTATTTT
>-|TRBJ2-3|-|TRBV5-4
CASSLAVQDTQYF
TGTGCCAGCAGCTTGGCGGTGCAAGATACGCAGTATTTT
>TRBD1|TRBJ1-2|-|TRBV6-5
CASSPRTGLSGYTF
TGTGCCAGCAGTCCTCGGACAGGGCTCTCTGGCTACACCTTC
>-|TRBJ1-3|few|TRBV19
CASSPRTASGNTIYF
TGTGCCAGTAGTCCTCGGACAGCCTCTGGAAACACCATATATTTT
>-|TRBJ2-2|once|TRBV2
CASSNRPANTGELFF
TGTGCCAGCAGTAACAGGCCCGCGAACACCGGGGAGCTGTTTTTT
>-|TRBJ2-1|-|TRBV3-1/TRBV3-2
CASSQRDMENEQFF
TGTGCCAGCAGCCAACGGGACATGGAAAATGAGCAGTTCTTC
>TRBD1|TRBJ1-3|-|TRBV30
CAWKAGGTIKYSGNTIYF
TGTGCCTGGAAAGCAGGGGGTACTATTAAGTACTCTGGAAACACCATATATTTT
>-|TRBJ1-2|-|TRBV19
CASKISGTNYGYTF
TGTGCCAGTAAAATATCGGGAACTAACTATGGCTACACCTTC
>TRBD2|TRBJ2-1|few|TRBV28
CASSLGLAPSYNEQFF
TGTGCCAGCAGTCTAGGACTAGCTCCTTCCTACAATGAGCAGTTCTTC
>-|TRBJ1-1|-|TRBV19
CASSIDRDTEAFF
TGTGCCAGTAGTATAGATAGGGACACAGAAGCTTTCTTT
>TRBD1|TRBJ2-2|-|TRBV5-4
CASSADRVRTGELFF
TGTGCCAGCAGCGCTGACAGGGTTCGCACCGGGGAGCTGTTTTTT
>TRBD2|TRBJ2-7|-|TRBV4-2
CASSQGSGTYEQYF
TGTGCCAGCAGCCAGGGTAGCGGGACCTACGAGCAGTACTTC
>-|TRBJ2-7|-|TRBV6-6
CASSSDRAGREQYF
TGTGCCAGCAGTTCGGACAGGGCCGGGAGGGAGCAGTACTTC
>TRBD2|TRBJ2-2|many|TRBV7-6
CASSLVGASGRVNTGELFF
TGTGCCAGCAGCTTAGTCGGTGCTAGCGGGAGGGTGAACACCGGGGAGCTGTTTTTT
>-|TRBJ2-5|-|TRBV5-1
CASSLAPDSEETQYF
TGCGCCAGCAGCTTGGCCCCGGACAGTGAAGAGACCCAGTACTTC
>-|TRBJ2-2|-|TRBV7-3
CASSLTLLSGELFF
TGTGCCAGCAGCTTAACGTTACTGTCCGGGGAGCTGTTTTTT
>-|TRBJ2-5|-|TRBV5-1
CASSRELQETQYF
TGCGCCAGCAGCCGGGAATTGCAAGAGACCCAGTACTTC
>-|TRBJ1-2|-|TRBV19
CASSPLGQGDYGYTF
TGTGCCAGTAGTCCGCTCGGGCAGGGCGACTATGGCTACACCTTC
>TRBD1|TRBJ2-7|-|TRBV5-1
CASSFQGASYEQYF
TGCGCCAGCAGCTTCCAGGGGGCTTCCTACGAGCAGTACTTC
>TRBD1|TRBJ2-1|-|TRBV15
CATSRVQGANNEQFF
TGTGCCACCAGCAGAGTTCAGGGGGCGAACAATGAGCAGTTCTTC
>TRBD1|TRBJ2-2|-|TRBV6-5
CAIEGRDRGSGELFF
TGTGCCATCGAAGGCCGGGACAGGGGGAGCGGGGAGCTGTTTTTT
>-|TRBJ1-1|-|TRBV6-6
CASSYSWGGDTEAFF
TGTGCCAGCAGTTACTCTTGGGGGGGGGACACTGAAGCTTTCTTT
>-|TRBJ1-1|-|TRBV18
CASRLGNTEAFF
TGTGCCAGCCGCCTCGGGAACACTGAAGCTTTCTTT
>TRBD2|TRBJ2-1|few|TRBV18
CASSLGTSGTGEQFF
TGTGCCAGCTCACTCGGGACTAGCGGGACGGGTGAGCAGTTCTTC
>-|TRBJ1-2|-|TRBV28
CASRSTGLGGYGYTF
TGTGCCAGCAGATCCACAGGTCTCGGCGGCTATGGCTACACCTTC